These 25 T cell receptor beta chains originate from one sample sequenced in a study of shared clonotypes between healthy human individuals. Naive CD8 cells comprised CD45RO-negative, CCR7-positively selected cells, excluding terminally differentiated effector memory CD45RA+ cells. Data came from immunoSEQ multiplex PCR; TCRdb stores just in-frame clones and leaves some out. Of hundreds of thousands of clones in the sample, roughly 98% were seen once. Material for sequencing was naive CD8+ T cells sorted from blood. The receptors come from a man younger than 45 in good health.

This clone came up once. This chain uses TRBV7-9 with TRBJ2-7; 7 positions agree with TRBD1. Per the germline V gene, CDR1 is SEHNR and CDR2 is FQNEAQ (reference sequence). The junction had 4 bases not matched to a gene; V was cut back by 3 bases and J by 2 bases. The CDR3 length is 14 residues. Here the CDR3 DNA reads TGTGCCAGCAGCTTTGTACAGGGGCCCTACGAGCAGTACTTC. It translates to CASSFVQGPYEQYF.

The chain joins TRBV10-1 to TRBJ2-2, with D possibly matching TRBD1 (6 bases). This CDR3 comprises 15 residues. The germline V and J ends were trimmed by 4 bases and 5 bases, with 14 bases remaining between them. Per germline, CDR1 WNHNN and CDR2 SYGVQD (reference sequence). The CDR3 bases are TGCGCCAGCAGTGGCCGAACAGGGATGACCGGGGAGCTGTTTTTT. This encodes CASSGRTGMTGELFF.

The chain couples TRBV2 to TRBJ1-1, with a weak D call TRBD1 (5 bases). This CDR3 has 15 residues. In germline, CDR1 is SNHLY, CDR2 FYNNEI. V was trimmed by 0 bases and J by 5 bases, leaving 13 bases between them. CDR3 in DNA: TGTGCCAGCAGTGAAGCGAAAAACAGGTTTACTGAAGCTTTCTTT. This gives the protein CASSEAKNRFTEAFF. Based on the CDR3 plus reference TRBV2 and TRBJ1-1, the full variable domain is EPEVTQTPSHQVTQMGQEVILRCVPISNHLYFYWYRQILGQKVEFLVSFYNNEISEKSEIFDDQFSVERPDGSNFTLKIRSTKLEDSAMYFCASSEAKNRFTEAFFGQGTRLTVV.

The rearrangement links TRBV14 to TRBJ2-2; D might be TRBD2 (5 bases). Germline-derived CDR1 and CDR2 are SGHDN and FVKESK. There are 14 residues in the CDR3. V gave up 4 bases and J gave up 6 bases, with 12 bases separating them. The CDR3 DNA sequence: TGTGCCAGCAGCCGGGCTAGCTTTTCCGGGGAGCTGTTTTTT. This gives the protein CASSRASFSGELFF.

V gene TRBV27 combines with J gene TRBJ1-5; 7 nucleotides agree with TRBD1. Germline V lookup: CDR1 MNHEY, CDR2 SMNVEV (reference sequence). V gave up 6 bases and J gave up 6 bases; unmatched junction bases: 8. This CDR3 comprises 14 residues. The chain's CDR3 is CASSRRQGAQPQHF. In nucleotides, the CDR3 is TGTGCCAGCAGCCGACGACAGGGCGCTCAGCCCCAGCATTTT.

The rearrangement uses TRBV10-3 and TRBJ1-3, with D tentatively TRBD1 (6 bases). V lost 4 bases to trimming and J lost 0 bases, with 10 bases between them. Germline V gene data show CDR1 as ENHRY and CDR2 as SYGVKD. This CDR3 region has 15 residues. CDR3 protein: CAISGTGFSGNTIYF. The CDR3 nucleotides are TGTGCCATCAGTGGTACAGGGTTCTCTGGAAACACCATATATTTT.

The chain is built from TRBV7-9 and TRBJ2-7; possibly TRBD1 for D (5 bases). Looked up from germline, CDR1 is SEHNR and CDR2 is FQNEAQ (reference sequence). The ends were cut back, 3 bases at V and 1 base at J, with 10 bases in the middle. The CDR3 loop spans 14 amino acids. CDR3: CASSFTRESYEQYF. The DNA of the CDR3 is TGTGCCAGCAGCTTTACCAGGGAATCCTACGAGCAGTACTTC.

The chain uses TRBV7-9 and TRBJ2-7, with 10 bases fitting TRBD2. The germline V gene has CDR1 SEHNR and CDR2 FQNEAQ (reference sequence). The J segment lost 4 bases and the V segment lost 3 bases, leaving 15 bases of the junction unmatched. The CDR3 has 18 residues. CDR3 DNA: TGTGCCAGCAGCTTTAATTTCAGAACCGGGACTAGCGTTTACGAGCAGTACTTC. Its translation is CASSFNFRTGTSVYEQYF.

The V and J genes are TRBV4-1 and TRBJ2-7; D is perhaps TRBD1 (5 bases). V was clipped by 4 bases and J by 4 bases, with 8 bases between them. CDR1 and CDR2 (germline): MGHRA, YSYEKL. The CDR3 extends over 12 amino acids. Here the CDR3 DNA reads TGCGCCAGCAGCCCTACAGGTTACGAGCAGTACTTC. Translated: CASSPTGYEQYF.

V gene TRBV11-2 combines with J gene TRBJ2-1, with 8 bases identical to TRBD2. Germline trimming cut 5 bases from V and 12 bases from J; bases unmatched to any gene: 3. Germline values: CDR1 SGHAT, CDR2 FQNNGV. CDR3 length equals 11 residues. The CDR3 sequence is CASSPGLAQFF. DNA for the CDR3: TGTGCCAGCAGCCCCGGACTAGCGCAGTTCTTC.

The chain combines TRBV18 with TRBJ1-1; TRBD1 matches at 9 bases. Trimming took 6 bases from V and 6 from J; bases not matched to a gene: 8. CDR1 and CDR2 from the germline V gene are KGHSH and LQKENI. This CDR3 comprises 14 residues. For the CDR3, the DNA is TGTGCCAGCTCCCGAAAACAGGGGGCCGCTGAAGCTTTCTTT. Its translation is CASSRKQGAAEAFF.

The rearrangement links TRBV7-6 to TRBJ2-7; TRBD2 aligns across 11 bases. V shed 3 bases and J 5 bases; nucleotides not matched to a gene: 6. The germline V gene encodes CDR1 SGHVS and CDR2 FNYEAQ. This CDR3 contains 15 residues. The CDR3 nucleotides read TGTGCCAGCAGCTTGCTAGCGGGAGGCATAGACGAGCAGTACTTC. This gives the protein CASSLLAGGIDEQYF.

The chain carries TRBV27 and TRBJ2-7; perhaps TRBD2 as D (6 bases). CDR3 length: 12 amino acids. V lost 6 bases, J lost 7 bases, and 13 bases lay in between. From germline, CDR1 is MNHEY and CDR2 SMNVEV (reference sequence). The CDR3 protein is CASSRPGREQYF. CDR3 sequence (DNA): TGTGCCAGCAGCCGCCCGGGGAGGGAGCAGTACTTC.

About this clone itself: One end of the junction is discordant with germline, which a read error may explain. The rearrangement links TRBV7-9 to TRBJ1-2; no clear D gene. The CDR3 is 14 residues long. CDR1 and CDR2 from the germline V gene are SEHNR and FQNEAQ (reference sequence). This chain's CDR3 is CASSLAGTNYGYTF. CDR3 in DNA: TGTGCCAGCAGCCTAGCAGGCACCAACTATGGCTACACCTTC.

V gene TRBV7-2 combines with J gene TRBJ2-3; D gene unclear. The CDR3 loop spans 16 amino acids. Trimming removed 2 bases from V and 4 bases from J, with 16 bases in between. Germline CDR1 is SGHTA and CDR2 is FQGNSA. The CDR3: CASSLLVVDPPDTQYF. The CDR3 bases are TGTGCCAGCAGCTTATTAGTTGTGGACCCCCCAGATACGCAGTATTTT.

This sequence joins TRBV15 and TRBJ2-7; 9 bases agree with TRBD1. Germline V CDR1 and CDR2: LNHNV, YYDKDF (reference sequence). V dropped 4 bases and J dropped 3; count of bases not matched to a gene: 4. This CDR3 has 14 residues. Here the CDR3 reads CATSNRDRVYEQYF. The CDR3, as DNA: TGTGCCACCAGCAATCGGGACAGGGTCTACGAGCAGTACTTC.

The chain has TRBV6-5 and TRBJ1-5; D gene unclear. CDR1 MNHEY and CDR2 SVGAGI come from the germline V gene. Trimming cost V 0 bases and J 6 bases, with 6 bases left between them. CDR3 length: 13 amino acids. The CDR3 is CASSYSGSQPQHF. DNA of the CDR3: TGTGCCAGCAGTTACTCGGGGAGTCAGCCCCAGCATTTT.

This clone occurred once. The rearrangement uses TRBV21-1 and TRBJ2-7. TRBV21-1 is deemed a pseudogene. CDR3 size: 14 residues. CDR3 sequence reads: CASSIGRCGCEQYF. CDR3 coding DNA: TGTGCCAGCAGCATCGGAAGGTGTGGTTGCGAGCAGTACTTC.

The chain uses TRBV29-1 and TRBJ2-1; D may match TRBD1 or TRBD2 (5 bases each). Deletions cut 4 bases from V and 8 bases from J, with 12 bases between. Germline CDR1 reads SQVTM; CDR2 reads ANQGSEA. The CDR3 is 12 residues long. The CDR3: CSVGDREYEQFF. As DNA, the CDR3 is TGCAGCGTTGGGGACCGGGAATATGAGCAGTTCTTC.

V and J are TRBV9 and TRBJ2-1; D gene uncertain. Trimming left V 0 bases short and J 10 bases short, with 14 bases between. Germline values: CDR1 SGDLS, CDR2 YYNGEE. CDR3 length equals 14 residues. The CDR3 sequence: CASSVAQRSREQFF. CDR3 DNA: TGTGCCAGCAGCGTAGCCCAGAGGTCTCGGGAGCAGTTCTTC. Combining the CDR3 with reference TRBV9 and TRBJ2-1 gives the whole variable domain DSGVTQTPKHLITATGQRVTLRCSPRSGDLSVYWYQQSLDQGLQFLIQYYNGEERAKGNILERFSAQQFPDLHSELNLSSLELGDSALYFCASSVAQRSREQFFGPGTRLTVL.

The chain employs TRBV29-1 and TRBJ2-4; 7 nucleotides agree with TRBD1. The germline V gene encodes CDR1 SQVTM and CDR2 ANQGSEA. The CDR3 is 18 amino acids. V was pared by 6 bases and J by 0 bases, with 17 bases of the junction left unmatched. The CDR3: CSVGDLDRAPLAKNIQYF. Here the CDR3 DNA reads TGCAGCGTGGGCGATCTCGACAGGGCCCCCTTAGCCAAAAACATTCAGTACTTC.

The chain is built from TRBV2 and TRBJ1-4; tentatively, D is TRBD1 (5 bases). Germline V lookup: CDR1 SNHLY, CDR2 FYNNEI. This CDR3 is built from 17 residues. V lost 2 bases and J 5 bases, leaving 18 bases between the germline ends. CDR3 amino acids: CASSELRPGSLNEKLFF. In DNA form, the CDR3 reads TGTGCCAGCAGTGAACTTCGCCCAGGGTCCCTAAATGAAAAACTGTTTTTT.

The chain uses TRBV14 and TRBJ2-7; 7 positions match TRBD1. In germline, CDR1 is SGHDN, CDR2 FVKESK. V shed 3 bases and J 3 bases; nucleotides not matched to a gene: 8. This CDR3 is 15 amino acids long. The DNA of the CDR3 is TGTGCCAGCAGCCAGCGGACAGGTTTTGGCTACGAGCAGTACTTC. It translates to CASSQRTGFGYEQYF.

The chain uses TRBV13 and TRBJ2-5; TRBD1 is a possible D gene (6 bases). The germline gives CDR1 PRHDT, CDR2 FYEKMQ (reference sequence). The CDR3 totals 14 residues. Trimming stripped 1 base from V and 1 base from J, with 7 bases between. The CDR3 nucleotides read TGTGCCAGCAGCTTAGCGGACAGCCAAGAGACCCAGTACTTC. It translates to CASSLADSQETQYF.

The chain employs TRBV19 and TRBJ2-7, with TRBD2 matching 13 bases. V was pared by 0 bases and J by 6 bases, with 5 bases of the junction left unmatched. Per the germline V gene, CDR1 is LNHDA and CDR2 is SQIVND (reference sequence). CDR3 length: 16 amino acids. The DNA of the CDR3 is TGTGCCAGTAGTATAGAAGGACTAGCGGGAGCCTCCGAGCAGTACTTC. It yields the protein CASSIEGLAGASEQYF.